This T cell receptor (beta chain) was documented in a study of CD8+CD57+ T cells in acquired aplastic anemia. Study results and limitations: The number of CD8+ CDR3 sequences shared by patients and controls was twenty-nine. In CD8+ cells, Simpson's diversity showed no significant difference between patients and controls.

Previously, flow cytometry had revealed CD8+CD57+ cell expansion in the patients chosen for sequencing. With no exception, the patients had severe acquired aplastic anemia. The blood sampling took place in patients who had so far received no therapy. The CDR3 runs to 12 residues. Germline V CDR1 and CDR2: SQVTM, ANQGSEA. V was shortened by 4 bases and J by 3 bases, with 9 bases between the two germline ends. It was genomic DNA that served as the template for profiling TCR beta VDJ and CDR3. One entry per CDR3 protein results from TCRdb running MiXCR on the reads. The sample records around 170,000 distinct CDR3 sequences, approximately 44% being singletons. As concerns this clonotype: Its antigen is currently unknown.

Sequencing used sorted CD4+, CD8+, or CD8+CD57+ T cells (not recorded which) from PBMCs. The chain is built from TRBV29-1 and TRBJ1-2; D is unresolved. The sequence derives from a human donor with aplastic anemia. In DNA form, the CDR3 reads TGCAGCGTTGCGGAATTCGACTATGGCTACACCTTC. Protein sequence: CSVAEFDYGYTF.